This T cell receptor (beta chain) is drawn from a study of CD8+ T cells in alopecia areata. Study summary: Twice a day, 5 to 10 mg of oral tofacitinib was administered to treated patients. Study-wide results and limits: Mice showed TCR sharing more clearly than patients did, possibly owing to HLA. Lesional scalp, notably in alopecia totalis/universalis, had clonality above that of normal scalp.

Following RNA extraction, reverse transcription yielded cDNA that acted as the sequencing template. The data were produced by immunoSEQ multiplex PCR, yet TCRdb's version contains in-frame clones alone and is incomplete. The table includes a few hundred thousand clones, roughly two fifths detected once. Treatment given: oral pan-JAK inhibitor, 5-10 mg twice daily. Investigators sorted PBMCs to obtain both CD4+ and CD8+ T cells. Germline V lookup: CDR1 LGHNA, CDR2 YNFKEQ. The CDR3 is made up of 18 amino acids. With 0 bases clipped from V and 2 bases from J, the junction kept 11 bases outside the gene matches. On this clone itself: The antigen is undetermined.

The TCR sequence derives from a human donor with alopecia areata. This chain connects TRBV4-2 to TRBJ2-7, with 9 bases lining up with TRBD2. Sequenced material: CD4+ T cells sorted from blood, taken at week 34, from a patient treated with tofacitinib. CDR3 sequence reads: CASSQDPSGMTVTYEQYF. The CDR3 DNA is TGTGCCAGCAGCCAAGACCCTAGCGGGATGACCGTAACCTACGAGCAGTACTTC.